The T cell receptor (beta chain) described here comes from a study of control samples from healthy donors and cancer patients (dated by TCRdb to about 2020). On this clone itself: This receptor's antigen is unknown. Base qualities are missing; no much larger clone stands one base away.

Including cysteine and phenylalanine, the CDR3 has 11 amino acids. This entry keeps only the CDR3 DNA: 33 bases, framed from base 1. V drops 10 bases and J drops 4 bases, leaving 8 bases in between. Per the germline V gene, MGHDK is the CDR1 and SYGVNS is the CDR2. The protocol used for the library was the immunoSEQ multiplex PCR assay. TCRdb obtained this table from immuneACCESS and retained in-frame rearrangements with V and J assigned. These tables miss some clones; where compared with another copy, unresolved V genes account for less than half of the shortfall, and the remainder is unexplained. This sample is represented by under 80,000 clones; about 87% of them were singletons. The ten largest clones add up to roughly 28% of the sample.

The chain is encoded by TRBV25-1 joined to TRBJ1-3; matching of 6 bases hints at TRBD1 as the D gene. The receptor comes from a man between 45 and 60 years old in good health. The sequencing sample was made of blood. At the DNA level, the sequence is TGTGCCATTACAGGGGGAAACACCATATATTTT. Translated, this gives CAITGGNTIYF.